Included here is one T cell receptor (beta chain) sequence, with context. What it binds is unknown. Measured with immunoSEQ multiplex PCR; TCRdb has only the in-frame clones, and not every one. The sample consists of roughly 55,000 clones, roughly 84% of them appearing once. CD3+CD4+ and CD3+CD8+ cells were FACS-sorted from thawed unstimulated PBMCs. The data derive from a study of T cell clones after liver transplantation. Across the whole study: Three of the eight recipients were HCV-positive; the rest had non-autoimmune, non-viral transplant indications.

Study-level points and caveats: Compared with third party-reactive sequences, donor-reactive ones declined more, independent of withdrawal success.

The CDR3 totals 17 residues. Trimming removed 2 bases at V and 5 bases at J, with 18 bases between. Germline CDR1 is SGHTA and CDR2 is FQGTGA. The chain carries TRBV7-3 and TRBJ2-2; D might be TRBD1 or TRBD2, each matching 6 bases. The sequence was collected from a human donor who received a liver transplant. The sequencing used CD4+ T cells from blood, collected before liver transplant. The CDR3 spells CASSLAGPTRGTGELFF. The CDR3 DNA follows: TGTGCCAGCAGCTTAGCGGGACCTACTAGGGGGACCGGGGAGCTGTTTTTT. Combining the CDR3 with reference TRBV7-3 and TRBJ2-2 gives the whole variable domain GAGVSQTPSNKVTEKGKYVELRCDPISGHTALYWYRQSLGQGPEFLIYFQGTGAADDSGLPNDRFFAVRPEGSVSTLKIQRTERGDSAVYLCASSLAGPTRGTGELFFGEGSRLTVL.